This is a list of T cell receptor beta chains from one sample in a study of CD8+CD57+ T cells in acquired aplastic anemia. Using its own MiXCR run on the reads, TCRdb lists one record per CDR3 protein. Of hundreds of thousands of distinct CDR3 sequences listed, around a third are singletons. Material for sequencing was sorted CD4+, CD8+, or CD8+CD57+ T cells (not recorded which) from PBMCs. These receptors originate from a human donor with aplastic anemia. The CDR3 runs from the conserved cysteine through the conserved F or W. A D gene is named only where the DNA matches it firmly. The listing skips clone size in some rows; elsewhere it reads once, few, many or a size class.

v_call	j_call	d_call	clone_size	cdr3_nt	cdr3_aa
TRBV11-2	TRBJ2-3	.	many	TGTGCCAGCAGCTTAGAGAGGGGTAGCACAGATACGCAGTATTTT	CASSLERGSTDTQYF
TRBV5-1	TRBJ2-1	.	few	TGCGCCAGCAGCTCCCTTTATGGGAATGAGCAGTTCTTC	CASSSLYGNEQFF
TRBV28	TRBJ1-2	.	.	TGTGCCGTGCGCGGCTATGGCTACACCTTC	CAVRGYGYTF
TRBV7-2	TRBJ2-5	TRBD2	many	TGTGCCAGCAGCATCGGGAGGGGGGAGACCCAGTACTTC	CASSIGRGETQYF
TRBV5-1	TRBJ2-2	.	few	TGCGCCAGCAGCTTGGTGGGATCCCCGAACACCGGGGAGCTGTTTTTT	CASSLVGSPNTGELFF
TRBV19	TRBJ1-1	.	.	TGTGCCAGTAGTATAGTCTTCTCGAACACTGAAGCTTTCTTT	CASSIVFSNTEAFF
TRBV2	TRBJ2-5	.	.	TGTGCCAGCATGTTAGGCCTCCAAGAGACCCAGTACTTC	CASMLGLQETQYF
TRBV7-2	TRBJ2-1	.	few	TGTGCCAGCAGCTACCTTACGATGGGGTCCCTTTTTGAGCAGTTCTTC	CASSYLTMGSLFEQFF
TRBV5-4	TRBJ2-1	TRBD2	.	TGTGCCAGCAGCTTGGCTAGCGGGAGATACAATGAGCAGTTCTTC	CASSLASGRYNEQFF
TRBV11-2	TRBJ2-3	.	few	TGCGCCAGCAGCTACACTCGGATTGAACTCACAGATACGCAGTATTTT	CASSYTRIELTDTQYF
TRBV11-1	TRBJ2-7	TRBD2	.	TGTGCCAGCACCTTGGGTCTAGCGGGGGGCAATACCTACGAGCAGTACTTC	CASTLGLAGGNTYEQYF
TRBV19	TRBJ2-3	.	many	TGTGCCAGTAGTGTCCGGCAGAAGGGTACGCAGTATTTT	CASSVRQKGTQYF
TRBV9	TRBJ2-7	TRBD1	.	TGTGCCAGCGGCGTGGGACAGGGGGGATTCGAGCAGTACTTC	CASGVGQGGFEQYF
TRBV5-1	TRBJ2-1	.	.	TGCGCCAGCAGCCAATCGGGTCGCGCGCAGTTCTTC	CASSQSGRAQFF
TRBV5-5	TRBJ1-2	.	.	TGTGCCAGCAGCTGGGCGGGGGCGGGAGACTACTATGGCTACACCTTC	CASSWAGAGDYYGYTF
TRBV6-5	TRBJ2-7	.	.	TGTGCCAGCAGTTACAGGGGAATAAGGGACTCCTACGAGCAGTACTTC	CASSYRGIRDSYEQYF
TRBV20-1	TRBJ2-2	.	few	TGCAGTGCCACACCGGTTTGGGGGAGACAGTTAAACGCGAACACCGGGGAGCTGTTTTTT	CSATPVWGRQLNANTGELFF
TRBV15	TRBJ1-6	.	many	TGTGCCACCAGCAGAGATCGAGCGGCCCAGGGGAATTCACCCCTCCACTTT	CATSRDRAAQGNSPLHF
TRBV9	TRBJ1-3	.	.	TGTGCCAGCAGCGTAGCGGGCGCTAACGTCTATGGCTACACCATATATTTT	CASSVAGANVYGYTIYF
TRBV7-1	TRBJ2-3	.	.	TGTGCCAGCAGCTCCACCGGAGTGCGGGTGACGTTCAGCACAGATACGCAGTATTTT	CASSSTGVRVTFSTDTQYF
TRBV20-1	TRBJ2-1	.	few	TGCAGTGCTAGAGTACTAGACAGCAATGAGCAGTTCTTC	CSARVLDSNEQFF
TRBV7-9	TRBJ2-1	.	many	TGTGCCAGCAGCTTAGACACTGGAGAGCAGTTCTTC	CASSLDTGEQFF
TRBV20-1	TRBJ2-3	.	.	TGCAGTGCTCAAAGGACGCCATTCACAGATACGCAGTATTTT	CSAQRTPFTDTQYF
TRBV3-1	TRBJ2-1	.	.	TGTGCCAGCAGCCAAGGTTCTCACAATGAGCGGTTCTTC	CASSQGSHNERFF
TRBV27	TRBJ2-1	.	.	TGTGCCAGCAGTCTCCCTCGAGCCCATGAGCAGTTCTTC	CASSLPRAHEQFF
TRBV15	TRBJ1-5	.	.	TGTGCCACCAGCAGAGAGGGTAGGGGCAATCAGCCCCAGCATTTT	CATSREGRGNQPQHF
TRBV15	TRBJ1-1	.	.	TGTGCCACCAGCAGAGCAACAGGTAACACTGAAGCTTTCTTT	CATSRATGNTEAFF
TRBV25-1	TRBJ2-1	.	few	TGTGCCAGCAGCTTAACCCGGGAACCCTACAATGAGCAGTTCTTC	CASSLTREPYNEQFF
TRBV19	TRBJ1-2	.	.	TGTGCCAGTAGTTTCCCGATGCAGCCGAACTATGGCTACACCTTC	CASSFPMQPNYGYTF
TRBV10-3	TRBJ1-4	.	many	TGTGCCATCAGTGATTCGGGGGGATACGAAAAACTGTTTTTT	CAISDSGGYEKLFF
TRBV4-2	TRBJ2-7	.	.	TGTGCCAGCAGCCGGCCTCTAGGCTTGGGCGCCGAGCAGTACTTC	CASSRPLGLGAEQYF
TRBV24-1	TRBJ2-3	TRBD2	.	TGTGCCACCAGTGCTAGGGGACTAGCGACAGATACGCAGTATTTT	CATSARGLATDTQYF
TRBV2	TRBJ2-7	.	few	TGTGCCAGCGGGAGATCGGACTACGAGCAGTACTTC	CASGRSDYEQYF
TRBV2	TRBJ2-2	.	.	TGTGCCAGCAGCCCCATACGACAGGAAACGAACACCGGGGAGCTGTTTTTT	CASSPIRQETNTGELFF
TRBV7-2	TRBJ1-5	.	many	TGTGCCAGCAGCCCCCTGGGGGGATACCAGCCCCAGCATTTT	CASSPLGGYQPQHF
TRBV19	TRBJ2-3	TRBD1	.	TGTGCCAGTAGTAGGGGGACAGGGGCATCGGATACGCAGTATTTT	CASSRGTGASDTQYF
TRBV12-3/TRBV12-4	TRBJ1-2	.	many	TGTGCCAGCAGTATAGTAGCTGGCTACACCTTC	CASSIVAGYTF
TRBV25-1	TRBJ1-1	.	many	TGTGCCAGCAGTGTGAACCGGGAAGGAGGGACTGAAGCTTTCTTT	CASSVNREGGTEAFF
TRBV10-1	TRBJ2-7	.	many	TGCGCCAGCCATCTCCCCCAGGATGCCTCCTACGAGCAGTACTTC	CASHLPQDASYEQYF
TRBV15	TRBJ1-5	.	.	TGTGCCACCAGCAGCCGGGGGTTGAATCAGCCCCAGCATTTT	CATSSRGLNQPQHF
TRBV10-3	TRBJ2-3	TRBD2	many	TGTGCCATGCGGCCTAGCGGGAGCACAGATACGCAGTATTTT	CAMRPSGSTDTQYF
TRBV20-1	TRBJ2-3	.	.	TGCAGTGCTAGTTTGACCCCAGATACGCAGTATTTT	CSASLTPDTQYF
TRBV2	TRBJ1-6	.	many	TGTGCCAGCAGTGATGGTCGGACCATTTCACCCCTCCACTTT	CASSDGRTISPLHF
TRBV4-1	TRBJ1-4	.	few	TGCGCCAGCAGCCCCATCGGACAGACTAATGAAAAACTGTTTTTT	CASSPIGQTNEKLFF